Following are 22 T cell receptor beta chains from one sample sequenced in a study of T cells in Graves' hyperthyroidism and ophthalmopathy. Amplified TCR beta CDR3 regions came from RNA transcripts. Primed by the HTBI set, a first-round RT-PCR was run on the TCR CDR3. TCRdb independently ran MiXCR on the multiplex PCR reads; one entry per CDR3 protein. Here the sample spans around 600,000 distinct CDR3 sequences, roughly 14% being singletons. Sequenced input: blood. The source is a woman in her twenties or thirties with Graves' hyperthyroidism.

The V and J genes are TRBV20-1 and TRBJ1-5; D is ambiguous. Germline CDR1 is DFQATT and CDR2 is SNEGSKA (reference sequence). V dropped 2 bases and J dropped 4 bases, with 15 bases sitting between them. CDR3 size: 15 residues. The DNA of the CDR3 is TGCAGTGCTAGACCGGACGGCACCCCAAATCAGCCCCAGCATTTT. It translates to CSARPDGTPNQPQHF.

This clonotype was detected a few times. The DNA for the CDR3 is TGCAGCGTTGAAGAGCTGAGCAATGAGCAGTTCTTC. Its protein product is CSVEELSNEQFF. This chain connects TRBV29-1 to TRBJ2-1, with unresolved D. The germline V gene has CDR1 SQVTM and CDR2 ANQGSEA. The CDR3 consists of 12 residues. Trimming stripped 0 bases from V and 6 bases from J, with 6 bases between.

This clonotype was observed a few times. The chain links TRBV5-1 to TRBJ2-1, with 7 bases aligning to TRBD2. Losses at the gene ends were 4 bases for V and 7 bases for J; bases not matched to a gene: 11. Germline CDR1 is SGHRS and CDR2 is YFSETQ. This CDR3 has 15 amino acids. For the CDR3, the DNA is TGCGCCAGCAGCACAACTAGCGATCTAAGGAATGAGCAGTTCTTC. It translates to CASSTTSDLRNEQFF.

In this sample, this clonotype turned up a few times. This chain uses TRBV12-3 or TRBV12-4 with TRBJ2-5, with D perhaps matching TRBD2 (5 bases). V lost 5 bases and J 7 bases, leaving 17 bases between the germline ends. The CDR3 is 14 residues long. CDR3 in amino acids: CASSPEGGHWTQYF. Here the CDR3 DNA reads TGTGCCAGCAGTCCGGAAGGAGGCCATTGGACCCAGTACTTC.

This clonotype was picked up many times. V gene TRBV12-5 combines with J gene TRBJ2-3; maybe TRBD2 (6 bases). The CDR3 consists of 15 residues. From germline, CDR1 is LGHNT and CDR2 FRNRAP. The V and J ends lost 0 bases and 1 base respectively, with 8 bases between them. For the CDR3, the DNA is TGTGCTAGTGGTTTGGTATCTAGCGGCACAGATACGCAGTATTTT. Its translation is CASGLVSSGTDTQYF.

This clonotype was observed many times. The chain links TRBV5-6 to TRBJ2-1; 8 bases agree with TRBD1. The V gene end was trimmed by 4 bases and the J gene end by 6 bases; junction bases not matched to a gene: 9. This CDR3 region has 15 residues. Germline values: CDR1 SGHDT, CDR2 YYEEEE. The CDR3 loop reads CASSMGQVLLNEQFF. CDR3 bases: TGTGCCAGCAGCATGGGACAGGTGTTACTCAATGAGCAGTTCTTC.

This clonotype showed up many times. The chain uses TRBV12-3 or TRBV12-4 and TRBJ2-4; 10 nucleotides line up with TRBD2. V trimming: 4 bases; J trimming: 8 bases; junction bases outside the gene matches: 8. The CDR3 covers 15 residues. CDR3 DNA: TGTGCCAGCAGTTCCCCCTCTAGCGGGAGTGACATTCAGTACTTC. Its translation: CASSSPSSGSDIQYF.

This rearrangement joins TRBV6-2 or TRBV6-3 to TRBJ2-7; D ambiguous. The CDR3 is made up of 12 amino acids. V was pared by 7 bases and J by 6 bases, with 13 bases between. Germline values: CDR1 MNHEY, CDR2 SVGEGT. The CDR3 loop is CASNEKVSEQYF. The CDR3 region has the DNA TGTGCCAGCAACGAGAAGGTTTCCGAGCAGTACTTC.

This clonotype was detected ten times or more. V is TRBV7-2 and J is TRBJ2-1; tentatively, D is TRBD2 (5 bases). The V and J ends lost 3 bases and 3 bases respectively, with 12 bases between them. CDR1 and CDR2 (germline): SGHTA, FQGNSA. CDR3 length equals 15 residues. The CDR3: CASSLSSGNYNEQFF. Here the CDR3 DNA reads TGTGCCAGCAGCTTGTCATCCGGGAACTACAATGAGCAGTTCTTC.

In this sample, this clonotype turned up many times. The chain couples TRBV27 to TRBJ1-2; tentative D call: TRBD1 (6 bases). CDR3 size: 16 residues. V gave up 3 bases and J gave up 4 bases, with 18 bases separating them. The germline gives CDR1 MNHEY, CDR2 SMNVEV (reference sequence). The CDR3 DNA is TGTGCCAGCAGTTTGTATGGGGGGGCCGGAGCCTATGGCTACACCTTC. Translated, it gives CASSLYGGAGAYGYTF.

The table lists this clonotype with a few counts. The chain carries TRBV11-2 and TRBJ2-6; tentative D call: TRBD2 (7 bases). The CDR3 spans 19 residues. Germline lookup yields CDR1 SGHAT and CDR2 FQNNGV. Trimming took 5 bases from V and 2 from J, leaving 22 bases between them. The CDR3 region has the DNA TGTGCCAGCAGCCCCCGAGGGGGGGCGGGAAGTGCTGGGGCCAACGTCCTGACTTTC. This encodes CASSPRGGAGSAGANVLTF.

This clonotype was detected many times. The J gene is TRBJ2-2, the V gene TRBV12-3 or TRBV12-4; D may be TRBD2 (6 bases). Trimming left V 1 base short and J 5 bases short, with 14 bases between. The CDR3 is 16 residues long. The chain's CDR3 is CASSLEAGGATGELFF. CDR3 nucleotide sequence: TGTGCCAGCAGTTTAGAAGCGGGTGGTGCTACCGGGGAGCTGTTTTTT.

This clonotype was seen many times. The J gene is TRBJ2-7, the V gene TRBV30, with D possibly being TRBD1 (5 bases). Germline CDR1 is GTSNPN and CDR2 is SVGIG (reference sequence). The CDR3 has 11 residues. Trimming took off 3 bases at V and 9 bases at J, with 12 bases between the two ends. In nucleotides, the CDR3 is TGTGCCTGGAGAATTACAGGTGCGCAGTACTTC. Translated, it gives CAWRITGAQYF.

This clonotype occurred many times. V is TRBV5-1 and J is TRBJ2-1; tentatively, D is TRBD2 (6 bases). CDR1 and CDR2 (germline): SGHRS, YFSETQ. Trimming removed 0 bases from V and 6 bases from J, with 16 bases in between. This CDR3 spans 16 amino acids. The CDR3 reads CASSLAGAVFPNEQFF. The CDR3, as DNA: TGCGCCAGCAGCTTGGCGGGAGCGGTATTCCCCAATGAGCAGTTCTTC. Drawing the rest from reference TRBV5-1 and TRBJ2-1, the complete variable domain is KAGVTQTPRYLIKTRGQQVTLSCSPISGHRSVSWYQQTPGQGLQFLFEYFSETQRNKGNFPGRFSGRQFSNSRSEMNVSTLELGDSALYLCASSLAGAVFPNEQFFGPGTRLTVL.

Regarding this clonotype: A much larger clone differs by one base, so this may be a read error. As DNA, the CDR3 is TGCAGTGCTACGCCCCCGGGGGAGTACTACGAGCAGCACTTC. This codes for CSATPPGEYYEQHF. The V and J genes are TRBV20-1 and TRBJ2-7; D might be TRBD2 (6 bases). The CDR3 contains 14 residues. The germline V gene has CDR1 DFQATT and CDR2 SNEGSKA (reference sequence).

This clonotype was detected a few times. This chain uses TRBV28 with TRBJ1-1, with 10 bases fitting TRBD1. Germline CDR1 MDHEN, CDR2 SYDVKM. This CDR3 spans 14 amino acids. V dropped 5 bases and J dropped 4; count of bases not matched to a gene: 4. The CDR3 is CASSAGTGVTEAFF. CDR3 DNA sequence: TGTGCCAGCAGTGCTGGGACAGGGGTCACTGAAGCTTTCTTT.

Regarding this clonotype: A much more abundant neighbour one base away suggests this may be a read error. This chain connects TRBV7-6 to TRBJ2-7, with 7 bases fitting TRBD1. The CDR3 contains 16 residues. V lost 5 bases and J lost 7; bases outside the gene matches: 17. The germline gives CDR1 SGHVS, CDR2 FNYEAQ. The CDR3 region is CASSGGPGQLLWEQYF. CDR3 bases: TGTGCCAGCAGCGGAGGACCGGGACAGCTTCTGTGGGAGCAGTACTTC.

This clonotype showed up many times. This chain uses TRBV29-1 with TRBJ2-5; 9 bases are a match to TRBD2. CDR1 is SQVTM and CDR2 is ANQGSEA in the germline V gene. This CDR3 is 18 amino acids long. With V trimmed by 1 base and J by 2 bases, 14 bases remained unmatched. The CDR3 loop reads CSVEVGDSGGLTQETQYF. Here the CDR3 DNA reads TGCAGCGTTGAAGTTGGTGATAGCGGGGGACTAACTCAAGAGACCCAGTACTTC.

This clonotype was detected ten times or more. This CDR3 is CSAENREQYF. CDR3 nucleotide sequence: TGCAGTGCTGAGAACAGGGAGCAGTACTTC. V is TRBV20-1 and J is TRBJ2-7, with TRBD1 as a possible D gene (5 bases). The CDR3 spans 10 residues. Trimming stripped 5 bases from V and 7 bases from J, with 9 bases between. The germline V gene has CDR1 DFQATT and CDR2 SNEGSKA (reference sequence).

This clonotype was seen only a few times. The chain joins TRBV14 to TRBJ2-2; weak D call: TRBD1 (5 bases). The germline V and J ends were trimmed by 1 base and 5 bases, with 14 bases remaining between them. This CDR3 is built from 16 residues. Germline V gene lookup returns CDR1 SGHDN and CDR2 FVKESK. DNA of the CDR3: TGTGCCAGCAGCCAAGGTGACAGTGTGTGGACCGGGGAGCTGTTTTTT. Translating gives CASSQGDSVWTGELFF.

This clonotype was detected ten times or more. The chain links TRBV2 to TRBJ2-1, with TRBD1 as a possible D gene (6 bases). Trimming removed 5 bases from V and 8 bases from J, with 10 bases in between. Germline V CDR1 and CDR2: SNHLY, FYNNEI. The CDR3 totals 12 residues. The CDR3: CASSRDIHEQFF. In nucleotides, the CDR3 is TGTGCCAGCAGTCGGGACATACATGAGCAGTTCTTC. Using reference TRBV2 and TRBJ2-1 for the parts outside the CDR3, the full variable domain is EPEVTQTPSHQVTQMGQEVILRCVPISNHLYFYWYRQILGQKVEFLVSFYNNEISEKSEIFDDQFSVERPDGSNFTLKIRSTKLEDSAMYFCASSRDIHEQFFGPGTRLTVL.

In its sample, this clonotype was seen many times. The chain links TRBV29-1 to TRBJ1-1; tentative D call: TRBD1 (6 bases). V lost 0 bases and J lost 10, with 15 bases in between. The CDR3 extends over 13 amino acids. The germline gives CDR1 SQVTM, CDR2 ANQGSEA. CDR3: CSVEDLGGAGAFF. Written as DNA, the CDR3 is TGCAGCGTTGAAGACTTGGGGGGGGCTGGAGCTTTCTTT.